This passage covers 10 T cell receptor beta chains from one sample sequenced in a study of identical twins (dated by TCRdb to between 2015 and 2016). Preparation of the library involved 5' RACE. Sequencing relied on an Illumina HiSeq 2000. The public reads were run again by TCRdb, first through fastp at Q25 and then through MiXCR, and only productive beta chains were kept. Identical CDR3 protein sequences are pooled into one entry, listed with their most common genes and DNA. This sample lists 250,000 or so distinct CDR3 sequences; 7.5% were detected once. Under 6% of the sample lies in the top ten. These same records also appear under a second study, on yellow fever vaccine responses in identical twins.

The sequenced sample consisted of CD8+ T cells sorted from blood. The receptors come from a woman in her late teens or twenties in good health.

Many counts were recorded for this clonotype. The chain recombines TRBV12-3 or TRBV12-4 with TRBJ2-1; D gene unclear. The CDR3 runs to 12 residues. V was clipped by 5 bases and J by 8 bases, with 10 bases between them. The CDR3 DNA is TGTGCCAGCAGTCTGAACGGAGATGAGCAGTTCTTC. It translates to CASSLNGDEQFF.

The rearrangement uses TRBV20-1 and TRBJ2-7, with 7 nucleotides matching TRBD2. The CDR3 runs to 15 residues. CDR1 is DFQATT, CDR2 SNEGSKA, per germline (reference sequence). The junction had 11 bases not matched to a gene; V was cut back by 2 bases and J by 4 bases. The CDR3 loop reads CSARPRLAPLYEQYF. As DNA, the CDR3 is TGCAGTGCTAGACCCCGACTAGCACCCCTTTACGAGCAGTACTTC.

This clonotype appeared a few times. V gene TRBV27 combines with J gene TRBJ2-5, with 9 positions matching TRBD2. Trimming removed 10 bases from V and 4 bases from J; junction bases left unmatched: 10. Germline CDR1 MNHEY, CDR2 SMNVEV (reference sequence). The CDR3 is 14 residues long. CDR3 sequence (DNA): TGTGCCACCCGCAGCGGGGGGTACGGAGAGACCCAGTACTTC. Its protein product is CATRSGGYGETQYF.

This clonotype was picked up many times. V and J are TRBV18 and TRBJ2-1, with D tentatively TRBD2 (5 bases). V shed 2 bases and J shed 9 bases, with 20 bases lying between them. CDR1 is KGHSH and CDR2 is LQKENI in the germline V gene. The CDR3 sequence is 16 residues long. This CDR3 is CASSPFIGLADGEQFF. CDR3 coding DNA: TGTGCCAGCTCACCATTTATCGGACTCGCGGATGGTGAGCAGTTCTTC.

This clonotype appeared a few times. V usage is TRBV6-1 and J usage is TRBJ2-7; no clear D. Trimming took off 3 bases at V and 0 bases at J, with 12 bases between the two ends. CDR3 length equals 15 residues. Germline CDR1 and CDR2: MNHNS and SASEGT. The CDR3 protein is CASSDYSTSSYEQYF. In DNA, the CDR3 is TGTGCCAGCAGTGACTACTCAACGAGCTCCTACGAGCAGTACTTC.

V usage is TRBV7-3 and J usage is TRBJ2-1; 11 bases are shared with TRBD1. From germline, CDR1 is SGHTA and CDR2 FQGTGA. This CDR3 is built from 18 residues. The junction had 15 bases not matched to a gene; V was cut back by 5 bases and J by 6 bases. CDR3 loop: CASSPEGTGGVRVNEQFF. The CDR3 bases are TGTGCCAGCAGCCCTGAAGGGACAGGGGGAGTGAGAGTCAATGAGCAGTTCTTC. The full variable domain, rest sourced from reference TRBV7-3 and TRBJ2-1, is GAGVSQTPSNKVTEKGKYVELRCDPISGHTALYWYRQSLGQGPEFLIYFQGTGAADDSGLPNDRFFAVRPEGSVSTLKIQRTERGDSAVYLCASSPEGTGGVRVNEQFFGPGTRLTVL.

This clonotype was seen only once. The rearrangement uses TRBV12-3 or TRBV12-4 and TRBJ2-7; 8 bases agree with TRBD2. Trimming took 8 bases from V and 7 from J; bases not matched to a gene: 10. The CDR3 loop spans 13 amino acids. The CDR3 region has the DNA TGTGCCAGCTCTCGCGGGGGGCTAAGTGAGCAGTACTTC. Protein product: CASSRGGLSEQYF.

The CDR3 here is CASSLPLDPSGKGNEQFF. The DNA for the CDR3 is TGTGCCAGCAGCTTACCCCTAGACCCTAGCGGGAAAGGCAATGAGCAGTTCTTC. The V call is TRBV7-6, the J call TRBJ2-1; 9 nucleotides match TRBD2. The CDR3 has 18 residues. J was trimmed by 6 bases and V by 2 bases; bases with no gene match: 14. The V gene's germline CDR1 is SGHVS and CDR2 FNYEAQ. The variable domain in full, with the rest retrieved from reference TRBV7-6 and TRBJ2-1, is GAGVSQSPRYKVTKRGQDVALRCDPISGHVSLYWYRQALGQGPEFLTYFNYEAQQDKSGLPNDRFSAERPEGSISTLTIQRTEQRDSAMYRCASSLPLDPSGKGNEQFFGPGTRLTVL.

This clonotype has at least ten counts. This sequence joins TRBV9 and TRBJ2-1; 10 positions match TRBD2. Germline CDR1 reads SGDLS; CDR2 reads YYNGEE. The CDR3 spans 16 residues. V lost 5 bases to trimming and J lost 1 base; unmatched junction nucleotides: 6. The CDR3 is CASREMTSGSYNEQFF. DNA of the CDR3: TGTGCCAGCAGGGAAATGACTAGCGGGTCCTACAATGAGCAGTTCTTC.

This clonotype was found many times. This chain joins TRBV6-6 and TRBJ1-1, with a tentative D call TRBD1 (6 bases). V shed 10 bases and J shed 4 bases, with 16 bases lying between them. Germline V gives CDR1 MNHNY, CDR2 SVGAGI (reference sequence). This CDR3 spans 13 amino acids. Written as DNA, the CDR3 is TGTGCCACCGAACAGGGCGGAGGCACTGAAGCTTTCTTT. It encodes CATEQGGGTEAFF.